Listed here are 10 T cell receptor beta chains from one sample, sequenced in a study of blood T cells in healthy people across ages (dated by TCRdb to between 2015 and 2016). Receptor libraries were prepared by 5' RACE. The instrument given in TCRdb is Illumina HiSeq 2500. The second PCR ran for roughly 6 to 11 cycles and used a J-beta primer mix along with a sample-barcoded 5' primer. Using fastp at Q25 and MiXCR, TCRdb reprocessed the public reads and kept productive beta chains. Rows with a matching CDR3 protein are joined into one entry that keeps the most common DNA and genes. For this sample the table gives some 900,000 distinct CDR3 sequences, of which under 35% were detected only once. Roughly a sixth of the sample lies in the top ten. Sequencing was done on a sample of blood. The receptors stem from a woman over 75 in good health.

This clonotype was picked up many times. The chain recombines TRBV5-1 with TRBJ1-4; D remains unclear. With 0 bases removed from V and 11 bases from J, the gap between germline ends came to 14 bases. The CDR3 spans 14 residues. Germline CDR1 is SGHRS and CDR2 is YFSETQ. Here the CDR3 reads CASSLDEASRKLFF. The CDR3 region has the DNA TGCGCCAGCAGCTTGGATGAAGCCTCGAGGAAACTGTTTTTT. The entire variable domain, with the rest obtained from reference TRBV5-1 and TRBJ1-4, is as follows: KAGVTQTPRYLIKTRGQQVTLSCSPISGHRSVSWYQQTPGQGLQFLFEYFSETQRNKGNFPGRFSGRQFSNSRSEMNVSTLELGDSALYLCASSLDEASRKLFFGSGTQLSVL.

This chain uses TRBV27 with TRBJ1-6; no reliable D call. CDR1 and CDR2 from the germline V gene are MNHEY and SMNVEV (reference sequence). This CDR3 is built from 15 residues. Between the trimmed V and J ends, which lost 2 bases and 10 bases, there was a span of 15 bases. The CDR3 nucleotides are TGTGCCAGCAGTTTAGTTGGCGTCGACAAGTCACCCCTCCACTTT. It codes for CASSLVGVDKSPLHF.

A remark on this clonotype: Germline and junction disagree at one end, which may indicate a read error. V gene TRBV7-2 combines with J gene TRBJ2-7; D is perhaps TRBD1 (5 bases). Germline V CDR1 and CDR2: SGHTA, FQGNSA. The CDR3 length is 14 residues. CDR3 in amino acids: CAGSPATGSYEQYF. The CDR3 DNA reads as TGTGCCGGCAGCCCCGCTACAGGATCCTACGAGCAGTACTTC.

This rearrangement joins TRBV11-2 to TRBJ1-3; no clear D. This CDR3 comprises 13 residues. The germline V gene encodes CDR1 SGHAT and CDR2 FQNNGV. Trimming removed 0 bases from V and 7 bases from J, with 7 bases in between. The CDR3 DNA is TGTGCCAGCAGCTTAGATCAAGGGAACACCATATATTTT. Translated, it gives CASSLDQGNTIYF.

A note on this clonotype: This clone may be a read error of a much larger clone one base away. The chain carries TRBV24-1 and TRBJ2-7; D uncertain. The J call is uncertain, as TRBJ2-4 better fits the DNA end. The germline CDR1 and CDR2 sequences are KGHDR and SFDVKD. The CDR3 has 11 amino acids. The CDR3 region is CAASESGIQYF. The CDR3, as DNA: TGTGCCGCCAGTGAGTCGGGCATTCAGTACTTC.

Points on this clonotype: This sequence may be a read error, since a much larger clone differs from it by one base. The rearrangement joins TRBV7-9 to TRBJ2-1; no clear D gene. V was cut by 3 bases and J by 2 bases, with 11 bases left in between. The CDR3 covers 15 residues. The germline V gene encodes CDR1 SEHNR and CDR2 FQNEAQ (reference sequence). The DNA for the CDR3 is TGTGCCAGCAGCTTGCCCGGATCAACCTACAATGAGCAGTTCTTC. Residues: CASSLPGSTYNEQFF.

The J gene is TRBJ2-3, the V gene TRBV2; D remains ambiguous. The CDR3 totals 13 residues. Germline values: CDR1 SNHLY, CDR2 FYNNEI. Trimming took off 11 bases at V and 2 bases at J, with 14 bases between the two ends. CDR3 coding DNA: TGTGCCCAATGGGGTACCAACACAGATACGCAGTATTTT. It is translated as CAQWGTNTDTQYF.

This clonotype appeared a few times. The chain joins TRBV18 to TRBJ2-3; D possibly corresponds to TRBD1 (5 bases). The CDR3 is 13 residues long. CDR1 and CDR2 (germline): KGHSH, LQKENI. Trimming cost V 6 bases and J 5 bases, with 12 bases left between them. This chain's CDR3 is CASSASGIDTQYF. The CDR3, as DNA: TGTGCCAGCTCCGCCTCAGGGATAGATACGCAGTATTTT.

The sample holds a few counts of this clonotype. J is TRBJ1-1 and V is TRBV4-3; D is perhaps TRBD1 (6 bases). V lost 1 base, J lost 1 base, and 16 bases lay in between. CDR3 size: 17 residues. The germline CDR1 and CDR2 sequences are LGHNA and YSLEER. The DNA of the CDR3 is TGCGCCAGCAGCCAAGCGGGGAGGGGGGGGCAGAACACTGAAGCTTTCTTT. Protein sequence: CASSQAGRGGQNTEAFF.

As for this clonotype: A much larger clone differs by one base, so this may be a read error. The rearrangement links TRBV11-2 to TRBJ2-3; D gene uncertain. The V and J ends lost 5 bases and 2 bases respectively, with 20 bases between them. The CDR3 contains 17 residues. Germline V gives CDR1 SGHAT, CDR2 FQNNGV. Written as DNA, the CDR3 is TGTGCCAGCAGCCTAAATTCGCATCGTCGGATCACAGATACGCAGTATTTT. Its translation is CASSLNSHRRITDTQYF.